These 20 T cell receptor beta chains came from one sample sequenced in a study of T cell responses to AZD1222 COVID-19 vaccine. Sequencing was performed with immunoSEQ multiplex PCR; in TCRdb, only in-frame clones are kept and a portion is missing. The sample contains some 170,000 clones, about 91% of which appear only once. Here the sequenced sample was peripheral blood, taken on day 0 of MenACWY control vaccination. The receptors come from an adult in good health.

The chain employs TRBV7-9 and TRBJ1-3; D possibly corresponds to TRBD1 (6 bases). The germline V gene has CDR1 SEHNR and CDR2 FQNEAQ (reference sequence). Trimming removed 4 bases from V and 0 bases from J, with 10 bases in between. The CDR3 has 15 residues. The CDR3 bases are TGTGCCAGCAGCTCCATGGGGGCCTCTGGAAACACCATATATTTT. Its translation is CASSSMGASGNTIYF.

The chain is built from TRBV12-5 and TRBJ1-5; 11 bases are shared with TRBD1. The length of the CDR3 is 17 residues. Germline-derived CDR1 and CDR2 are LGHNT and FRNRAP. After removal of 0 bases from V and 6 bases from J, the junction contained 7 bases not matched to a gene. CDR3 nucleotides: TGTGCTAGTGGTTTGGTACTTGGAGGACAGGGGGCTCAGCCCCAGCATTTT. Translation: CASGLVLGGQGAQPQHF.

In its sample, this clone was seen once. The rearrangement joins TRBV7-2 to TRBJ1-2; TRBD1 aligns across 7 bases. V shed 0 bases and J 4 bases; nucleotides not matched to a gene: 8. The CDR3 runs 16 residues. Germline values: CDR1 SGHTA, CDR2 FQGNSA. The CDR3 spells CASSLASTGSGYGYTF. DNA for the CDR3: TGTGCCAGCAGCTTAGCCTCGACAGGGTCTGGCTATGGCTACACCTTC.

The CDR3 nucleotides read TGTGCCAGTAGTATTCAGTACGGGCAGCCCCAGCATTTT. It specifies CASSIQYGQPQHF. The chain couples TRBV19 to TRBJ1-5, with D unclear. From germline, CDR1 is LNHDA and CDR2 SQIVND (reference sequence). V lost 3 bases and J lost 7, with 10 bases in between. This CDR3 has 13 amino acids.

V usage is TRBV6-5 and J usage is TRBJ2-7, with TRBD1 as a possible D gene (5 bases). CDR1 is MNHEY, CDR2 SVGAGI, per germline. The CDR3 is 15 residues long. V dropped 2 bases and J dropped 5 bases, with 16 bases sitting between them. This chain's CDR3 is CASSYRTAGINEQYF. The DNA of the CDR3 is TGTGCCAGCAGTTACCGAACGGCAGGGATCAACGAGCAGTACTTC.

This chain connects TRBV6-6 to TRBJ2-3; D gene uncertain. V lost 0 bases and J 1 base, leaving 5 bases between the germline ends. Germline lookup yields CDR1 MNHNY and CDR2 SVGAGI (reference sequence). This CDR3 has 14 amino acids. DNA of the CDR3: TGTGCCAGCAGTTACTCTTCAGGCACAGATACGCAGTATTTT. Amino acid sequence: CASSYSSGTDTQYF.

The gene calls are TRBV9 and TRBJ2-1; maybe TRBD2 (6 bases). V was shortened by 3 bases and J by 4 bases, with 8 bases between the two germline ends. Germline CDR1 SGDLS, CDR2 YYNGEE. This CDR3 has 13 amino acids. The chain's CDR3 is CASSAGVYNEQFF. The CDR3, as DNA: TGTGCCAGCAGCGCGGGAGTTTACAATGAGCAGTTCTTC. The whole variable domain, filled in from reference TRBV9 and TRBJ2-1, reads DSGVTQTPKHLITATGQRVTLRCSPRSGDLSVYWYQQSLDQGLQFLIQYYNGEERAKGNILERFSAQQFPDLHSELNLSSLELGDSALYFCASSAGVYNEQFFGPGTRLTVL.

The sample holds one count of this clone. The chain employs TRBV18 and TRBJ1-3; D remains unclear. Per the germline V gene, CDR1 is KGHSH and CDR2 is LQKENI. CDR3 length: 16 amino acids. V was trimmed by 1 base and J by 1 base, leaving 11 bases between them. The CDR3 sequence is CASSPLVTGSGNTIYF. The CDR3, as DNA: TGTGCCAGCTCACCACTCGTTACGGGGTCTGGAAACACCATATATTTT. The variable domain in full, completed from reference TRBV18 and TRBJ1-3, reads NAGVMQNPRHLVRRRGQEARLRCSPMKGHSHVYWYRQLPEEGLKFMVYLQKENIIDESGMPKERFSAEFPKEGPSILRIQQVVRGDSAAYFCASSPLVTGSGNTIYFGEGSWLTVV.

J is TRBJ2-7 and V is TRBV18; no clear D gene. Germline assignment: CDR1 KGHSH and CDR2 LQKENI. The V end lost 2 bases, the J end lost 2 bases, and 7 bases lay between the germline ends. This CDR3 has 13 amino acids. The chain's CDR3 is CASSPNGPYEQYF. The CDR3 bases are TGTGCCAGCTCACCAAACGGCCCCTACGAGCAGTACTTC.

The chain is built from TRBV6-5 and TRBJ1-1; D gene ambiguous. Germline loops: CDR1 MNHEY, CDR2 SVGAGI. The V end lost 6 bases, the J end lost 5 bases, and 13 bases lay between the germline ends. The CDR3 covers 13 residues. CDR3 protein: CASRPGGRTEAFF. The CDR3 coding sequence is TGTGCCAGCAGACCGGGAGGGCGGACTGAAGCTTTCTTT.

V usage is TRBV28 and J usage is TRBJ1-1, with no clear D. V shed 5 bases and J shed 0 bases, with 10 bases lying between them. The CDR3 length is 14 residues. Germline loops: CDR1 MDHEN, CDR2 SYDVKM. The DNA for the CDR3 is TGTGCCAGCAGTGAACTAGGGTTGAACACTGAAGCTTTCTTT. Its translation is CASSELGLNTEAFF.

The chain links TRBV3-1 (or the pseudogene TRBV3-2) to TRBJ2-2; 12 nucleotides line up with TRBD2. Germline V gives CDR1 LGHDT, CDR2 YNNKEL (reference sequence). The J segment lost 5 bases and the V segment lost 4 bases, leaving 11 bases of the junction unmatched. CDR3 length: 18 amino acids. The CDR3 here is CASSLYALGLAGTGELFF. The CDR3 DNA reads TGTGCCAGCAGCCTGTATGCCTTAGGACTAGCGGGAACCGGGGAGCTGTTTTTT.

The rearrangement joins TRBV5-6 to TRBJ1-3; perhaps TRBD1 as D (5 bases). V lost 2 bases and J 0 bases, leaving 12 bases between the germline ends. In germline, CDR1 is SGHDT, CDR2 YYEEEE. The length of the CDR3 is 16 residues. The CDR3 nucleotides are TGTGCCAGCAGCTTCAATACAGGACACTCTGGAAACACCATATATTTT. Its translation is CASSFNTGHSGNTIYF. Full variable domain (outside the CDR3, taken from reference TRBV5-6 and TRBJ1-3): DAGVTQSPTHLIKTRGQQVTLRCSPKSGHDTVSWYQQALGQGPQFIFQYYEEEERQRGNFPDRFSGHQFPNYSSELNVNALLLGDSALYLCASSFNTGHSGNTIYFGEGSWLTVV.

The rearrangement joins TRBV6-5 to TRBJ2-7; TRBD1 matches at 8 bases. CDR1 is MNHEY and CDR2 is SVGAGI in the germline V gene. CDR3 length: 14 residues. The ends lost 8 bases at V and 7 bases at J; junction bases unmatched: 13. CDR3 residues: CASPKNGQGGEQYF. CDR3 DNA sequence: TGTGCCAGCCCGAAAAACGGACAGGGTGGTGAGCAGTACTTC.

The chain carries TRBV5-1 and TRBJ1-1; 8 bases map to TRBD1. V shed 0 bases and J 7 bases; nucleotides not matched to a gene: 11. The germline V gene encodes CDR1 SGHRS and CDR2 YFSETQ. This CDR3 is 16 amino acids long. The CDR3 sequence: CASSLGTGLQIVEAFF. The CDR3 DNA sequence: TGCGCCAGCAGCTTGGGGACAGGGCTTCAAATTGTTGAAGCTTTCTTT.

This clone was counted between two and nine times. V and J are TRBV30 and TRBJ1-2; tentatively, D is TRBD1 (6 bases). There are 14 residues in the CDR3. V gave up 0 bases and J gave up 6 bases, with 14 bases separating them. The germline CDR1 and CDR2 sequences are GTSNPN and SVGIG (reference sequence). The CDR3 region is CAWSVGGHPNGYTF. The DNA for the CDR3 is TGTGCCTGGAGTGTAGGGGGACATCCAAATGGCTACACCTTC.

The genes are TRBV6-2 or TRBV6-3 and TRBJ2-4; D is perhaps TRBD1 (5 bases). Germline V gene lookup returns CDR1 MNHEY and CDR2 SVGEGT. V was clipped by 4 bases and J by 8 bases, with 15 bases between them. The CDR3 has 14 amino acids. The CDR3 loop reads CASSFQDSGHIQYF. CDR3 in DNA: TGTGCCAGCAGTTTCCAAGACAGTGGCCACATTCAGTACTTC.

In this sample, this clone turned up once. The rearrangement joins TRBV30 to TRBJ1-1, with TRBD1 as a possible D gene (6 bases). V was clipped by 1 base and J by 4 bases, with 13 bases between them. This CDR3 has 14 residues. Per the germline V gene, CDR1 is GTSNPN and CDR2 is SVGIG (reference sequence). DNA of the CDR3: TGTGCCTGGAGTGGCCCTCCCAGGGGCACTGAAGCTTTCTTT. It translates to CAWSGPPRGTEAFF.

This clone was counted once. The chain is built from TRBV7-9 and TRBJ1-6; D is perhaps TRBD1 (5 bases). This CDR3 contains 14 residues. The V and J ends lost 8 bases and 5 bases respectively, with 13 bases between them. Germline V gene lookup returns CDR1 SEHNR and CDR2 FQNEAQ (reference sequence). The DNA for the CDR3 is TGTGCCAGCGGGGCTGGGACGGATAATTCACCCCTCCACTTT. Its protein is CASGAGTDNSPLHF.

The chain joins TRBV6-5 to TRBJ2-2; 10 bases are a match to TRBD2. The CDR3 runs 15 residues. Germline V gene sequence: CDR1 MNHEY, CDR2 SVGAGI. The J segment lost 6 bases and the V segment lost 6 bases, leaving 7 bases of the junction unmatched. CDR3 coding DNA: TGTGCCAGCAGAACGACGGGACTAGCGTCCGGGGAGCTGTTTTTT. Protein product: CASRTTGLASGELFF.